A selection of T cell receptor beta chains follows, all from one sample in a study of ipilimumab plus nivolumab after autologous stem cell transplantation. Only in-frame clones appear in the TCRdb table, and some are missing; sequencing was by immunoSEQ multiplex PCR. The table lists 37,000 or so clones, around 93% of them singletons. The specimen was PBMCs, collected in a trial of ipilimumab plus nivolumab as post-transplant consolidation. Source of these receptors: a male donor with multiple myeloma. CDR3s include the opening cysteine and the closing phenylalanine or tryptophan. A D gene is named only where the DNA matches it firmly. Some rows mark clone size as missing; the rest say once, few, many or name a class of expanded clone.

CDR3 DNA	CDR3 protein	D gene	J gene	clone size	V gene
TGTGCCAGCAGCGCCGACCTGAGGGGGGCATATGAAAAACTGTTTTTT	CASSADLRGAYEKLFF	-	TRBJ1-4	once	TRBV9
TGTGCCAGCCTTGGACTCCGAACCTACGAGCAGTACTTC	CASLGLRTYEQYF	-	TRBJ2-7	-	TRBV2
TGTGCCAGTAGTATAGGCCATAGCGGGAGAGCGTCAGATACGCAGTATTTT	CASSIGHSGRASDTQYF	TRBD2	TRBJ2-3	-	TRBV19
TGTGCCACCAGCAGAGCCCTAGCGGGAGGCCAAGAGACCCAGTACTTC	CATSRALAGGQETQYF	TRBD2	TRBJ2-5	-	TRBV15
TGTGCCAGCAGTTTATGGGGCAGGGAGGCTGAAGCTTTCTTT	CASSLWGREAEAFF	-	TRBJ1-1	-	TRBV28
TGCGCCAGCAGTGAACGACTAGCGGCCTACGAGCAGTACTTC	CASSERLAAYEQYF	TRBD2	TRBJ2-7	-	TRBV10-2
TGCGCCAGCAGCTTGGGTACCCGCTCCTACGAGCAGTACTTC	CASSLGTRSYEQYF	-	TRBJ2-7	-	TRBV5-1
TGTGCCAGCAGGCGGGACGGGACCGGGGAGCTGTTTTTT	CASRRDGTGELFF	-	TRBJ2-2	-	TRBV6-5
TGCAGCGTGAGGACGGCGGGGTCCTCCTACGAGCAGTACTTC	CSVRTAGSSYEQYF	-	TRBJ2-7	-	TRBV29-1
TGTGCCACCAACAGGGACAGGGGCACAGATACGCAGTATTTT	CATNRDRGTDTQYF	TRBD1	TRBJ2-3	-	TRBV15
TGTGCCAGCAGTTTAGGCAGGCGAGAGACCCAGTACTTC	CASSLGRRETQYF	-	TRBJ2-5	-	TRBV28
TGTGCCAGCAGTCCCACGTGGGGGCGCGACACCGGGGAGCTGTTTTTT	CASSPTWGRDTGELFF	-	TRBJ2-2	-	TRBV7-2
TGTGCCAGCAGCTTAGATCAGAGGGACAGGGGGCGCGGGGAGACCCAGTACTTC	CASSLDQRDRGRGETQYF	TRBD1	TRBJ2-5	-	TRBV7-8
TGTGCCACCAGCAGGGATTGGGACAGGAGGAACACTGAAGCTTTCTTT	CATSRDWDRRNTEAFF	TRBD1	TRBJ1-1	once	TRBV15
TGTGCCAGCAGCGTACCGACTAGCGGGGGGGTAGAGACCCAGTACTTC	CASSVPTSGGVETQYF	TRBD2	TRBJ2-5	-	TRBV9
TGTGCCAGCAGTTACCACAGGGGGAACACTGAAGCTTTCTTT	CASSYHRGNTEAFF	TRBD1	TRBJ1-1	-	TRBV6-6
TGTGCCAGCAGCCTGGGACAGGCAAAGGGGGAGACCCAGTACTTC	CASSLGQAKGETQYF	TRBD1	TRBJ2-5	-	TRBV11-2
TGCAGCGTTGGAGGAGGAGGCGGGAGAACCTACAATGAGCAGTTCTTC	CSVGGGGGRTYNEQFF	TRBD2	TRBJ2-1	-	TRBV29-1
TGTGCCAGCAGCCATAGGGGTGGCGGCTACACCTTC	CASSHRGGGYTF	-	TRBJ1-2	-	TRBV4-2
TGTGCCAGCAGTGCTCTGGGAGGGGGCAAAGAGACCCAGTACTTC	CASSALGGGKETQYF	-	TRBJ2-5	-	TRBV28
TGTGCCAGCAGTTCGAGGGGGGGTCAGCCCCAGCATTTT	CASSSRGGQPQHF	-	TRBJ1-5	once	TRBV6-6
TGTGCCACCAGCACCCCTAGCGGGAGCTCCTACAATGAGCAGTTCTTC	CATSTPSGSSYNEQFF	TRBD2	TRBJ2-1	once	TRBV15
TGCGCCAGCAGCCAAGACCCGGCGGGGGGCAATGAGCAGTTCTTC	CASSQDPAGGNEQFF	TRBD2	TRBJ2-1	-	TRBV4-3
TGTGCCAGCAGCGACGGGACAGGGGGTTTCGACAATGAGCAGTTCTTC	CASSDGTGGFDNEQFF	TRBD1	TRBJ2-1	-	TRBV11-3
TGTGCCAGCAGCCTAGGGACTAGTCAGTGGTACGAGCAGTACTTC	CASSLGTSQWYEQYF	TRBD2	TRBJ2-7	-	TRBV11-2
TGTGCCTGGAGTGCCCAGGGGACAGGGAGGAATCAGCCCCAGCATTTT	CAWSAQGTGRNQPQHF	TRBD1	TRBJ1-5	few	TRBV30
TGTGCCAGCCACTGGTTCATAGGCAATCAGCCCCAGCATTTT	CASHWFIGNQPQHF	-	TRBJ1-5	-	TRBV28
TGTGCCAGTACTGCACCGGGACAGGGTGAAAAACTGTTTTTT	CASTAPGQGEKLFF	TRBD1	TRBJ1-4	once	TRBV19
TGTGCCTGGAATCTGTACCACGAGCAGTTCTTC	CAWNLYHEQFF	-	TRBJ2-1	-	TRBV30
TGTGCCAGCAGCTTAGATCGGCAGGGAGGATATGGCTACACCTTC	CASSLDRQGGYGYTF	-	TRBJ1-2	-	TRBV11-2
TGTGCCAGCAGCCAGGGGAGGGCCTCGTACCAAGAGACCCAGTACTTC	CASSQGRASYQETQYF	-	TRBJ2-5	-	TRBV11-2
TGTGCCAGCAGTCCCAGGGACACCAGCACTGAAGCTTTCTTT	CASSPRDTSTEAFF	-	TRBJ1-1	-	TRBV28
TGTGCTAGTGGTTTGGTCCCCCCCTGGGAGGGGGCGGACACTGAAGCTTTCTTT	CASGLVPPWEGADTEAFF	TRBD1	TRBJ1-1	-	TRBV12-5
TGTGCCAGCAGTAACCGGGCTAACTACGAGCAGTACTTC	CASSNRANYEQYF	-	TRBJ2-7	-	TRBV6-5
TGTGCCAGCAGTTACCAGACAGGGACGAACTATGGCTACACCTTC	CASSYQTGTNYGYTF	TRBD1	TRBJ1-2	-	TRBV6-5
TGTGCCAGCAGCCCACAGGGTTTCGGTTTCCACGAGCAGTACTTC	CASSPQGFGFHEQYF	-	TRBJ2-7	-	TRBV7-2
TGTGCCACCAGCAGACATCGGAACACCGGGGAGCTGTTTTTT	CATSRHRNTGELFF	-	TRBJ2-2	-	TRBV15
TGTGCCAGCAGCCCACCAGGACCCTACGAGCAGTACTTC	CASSPPGPYEQYF	-	TRBJ2-7	once	TRBV7-2
TGTGCCAGCAGTGGGTATGTGGGGGGGCCGACAGATACGCAGTATTTT	CASSGYVGGPTDTQYF	-	TRBJ2-3	-	TRBV6-1
TGTGCCAGCACCATAGCGGACAGCCCCCTCAATGAGCAGTTCTTC	CASTIADSPLNEQFF	-	TRBJ2-1	-	TRBV7-9
TGCGCCAGCAGCCAAAGGGTCGGAGGGGACACCGGGGAGCTGTTTTTT	CASSQRVGGDTGELFF	-	TRBJ2-2	once	TRBV4-3
TGTGCCTGGAGGGGACAGGGTGGTCAGCCCCAGCATTTT	CAWRGQGGQPQHF	TRBD1	TRBJ1-5	-	TRBV30
TGTGCCAGCAGCCCCTTCGGGACTACTTACGAGCAGTACTTC	CASSPFGTTYEQYF	TRBD2	TRBJ2-7	-	TRBV28
TGTGCCAGCAGTTTCTATCCTAGCAATCAGCCCCAGCATTTT	CASSFYPSNQPQHF	-	TRBJ1-5	-	TRBV27
TGTGCCAGCAGCCTCGGACAGGACCCCTCCTACGAGCAGTACTTC	CASSLGQDPSYEQYF	TRBD1	TRBJ2-7	few	TRBV5-4
TGCGCCAGCAGCCGGAGACAGGGGGGGACTAGCGGGATCGAGCAGTACTTC	CASSRRQGGTSGIEQYF	TRBD2	TRBJ2-7	-	TRBV4-1
TGCGCCAGCAGCGGCGGACTAGCGGGAGTAGGGAGCGAGCAGTTCTTC	CASSGGLAGVGSEQFF	TRBD2	TRBJ2-1	-	TRBV5-1
TGTGCTAGTGGAAAGGGTTTCTCCTATAATTCACCCCTCCACTTT	CASGKGFSYNSPLHF	-	TRBJ1-6	-	TRBV12-5
TGTGCCAGCAGCTTCCGAGCTAGCAGCTACGAGCAGTACTTC	CASSFRASSYEQYF	-	TRBJ2-7	-	TRBV7-6